These 22 T cell receptor beta chains came from one sample sequenced in a study of T cell responses to AZD1222 COVID-19 vaccine. Using immunoSEQ multiplex PCR, the repertoire was profiled, and TCRdb retains in-frame clones only, with some absent. Of 80,000 to 100,000 clones in the sample, roughly 84% were seen once. The sample was peripheral blood, taken on day 0 of AZD1222 vaccination. These receptors all stem from an adult in good health.

In this sample, this clone turned up a few times. The V gene is TRBV6-1, the J gene TRBJ1-5, with a tentative D call TRBD1 (5 bases). V lost 1 base and J 6 bases, leaving 13 bases between the germline ends. CDR1 MNHNS and CDR2 SASEGT come from the germline V gene. The CDR3 runs 15 residues. The CDR3 DNA reads TGTGCCAGCAGTGAAGGCAGGGTCTCAGGTCAGCCCCAGCATTTT. Translation: CASSEGRVSGQPQHF.

The chain links TRBV7-2 to TRBJ2-7; 8 bases map to TRBD1. V was pared by 0 bases and J by 3 bases, with 4 bases of the junction left unmatched. Germline values: CDR1 SGHTA, CDR2 FQGNSA. The CDR3 extends over 15 amino acids. In DNA, the CDR3 is TGTGCCAGCAGCTTAGCGACAGGGGCGGGCTACGAGCAGTACTTC. Residues: CASSLATGAGYEQYF.

Written as DNA, the CDR3 is TGTGCCAGCAGCTTAGTAGGTCTAGCGGGGCGCACAGATACGCAGTATTTT. As protein: CASSLVGLAGRTDTQYF. V and J are TRBV13 and TRBJ2-3, with TRBD2 matching 9 bases. V lost 1 base, J lost 1 base, and 6 bases stayed unmatched. Germline V gene data show CDR1 as PRHDT and CDR2 as FYEKMQ (reference sequence). This CDR3 is 17 amino acids long.

The chain carries TRBV4-2 and TRBJ2-1; the D gene is possibly TRBD2 (5 bases). The V gene's germline CDR1 is LGHNA and CDR2 YNFKEQ. V was clipped by 1 base and J by 1 base, with 8 bases between them. The CDR3 totals 15 residues. CDR3 DNA: TGTGCCAGCAGCCAAGCCCAGCGGTCCTACAATGAGCAGTTCTTC. Protein product: CASSQAQRSYNEQFF.

This chain joins TRBV12-3 or TRBV12-4 and TRBJ1-1; D is ambiguous. V dropped 6 bases and J dropped 8 bases, with 13 bases sitting between them. CDR3 length equals 12 residues. The CDR3 is CASSPAPREAFF. CDR3 coding DNA: TGTGCCAGCAGCCCTGCCCCCCGAGAAGCTTTCTTT.

V is TRBV25-1 and J is TRBJ2-7; D remains unclear. The CDR3 loop spans 13 amino acids. Germline-derived CDR1 and CDR2 are MGHDK and SYGVNS. V lost 7 bases and J 6 bases, leaving 16 bases between the germline ends. The CDR3, as DNA: TGTGCCAGCACGACGGACGTCCCCTCCGAGCAGTACTTC. As protein: CASTTDVPSEQYF.

V and J are TRBV15 and TRBJ2-1; possible D gene TRBD1, 5 bases. This CDR3 has 14 residues. Germline V lookup: CDR1 LNHNV, CDR2 YYDKDF (reference sequence). Trimming removed 1 base from V and 6 bases from J, with 10 bases in between. The CDR3 nucleotides are TGTGCCACCAGCAGAGTGCAGGGTGTCAATGAGCAGTTCTTC. It specifies CATSRVQGVNEQFF.

This chain uses TRBV5-1 with TRBJ2-5; 13 bases are a match to TRBD2. V shed 2 bases and J 5 bases; nucleotides not matched to a gene: 6. The CDR3 is 16 amino acids. Per germline, CDR1 SGHRS and CDR2 YFSETQ. CDR3 residues: CASSFRTSGGGETQYF. CDR3 DNA: TGCGCCAGCAGCTTTCGGACTAGCGGGGGAGGGGAGACCCAGTACTTC.

This clone occurred a few times. The chain recombines TRBV5-4 with TRBJ1-1, with 7 bases aligning to TRBD1. With 2 bases clipped from V and 3 bases from J, the junction kept 7 bases outside the gene matches. Germline values: CDR1 SGHNT, CDR2 YYREEE (reference sequence). This CDR3 comprises 15 residues. CDR3 in amino acids: CASSFQRGLDTEAFF. CDR3 DNA: TGTGCCAGCAGCTTTCAAAGGGGGCTGGACACTGAAGCTTTCTTT.

This rearrangement joins TRBV15 to TRBJ2-3, with D hard to call. The germline V gene encodes CDR1 LNHNV and CDR2 YYDKDF (reference sequence). The length of the CDR3 is 15 residues. V shed 0 bases and J shed 1 base, with 8 bases lying between them. DNA for the CDR3: TGTGCCACCAGCAGAGACACCCACGGCACAGATACGCAGTATTTT. Translating gives CATSRDTHGTDTQYF. Variable domain in full (rest from reference TRBV15 and TRBJ2-3): DAMVIQNPRYQVTQFGKPVTLSCSQTLNHNVMYWYQQKSSQAPKLLFHYYDKDFNNEADTPDNFQSRRPNTSFCFLDIRSPGLGDTAMYLCATSRDTHGTDTQYFGPGTRLTVL.

The chain uses TRBV19 and TRBJ2-5; possibly TRBD1 or TRBD2 for D (7 bases each). Trimming removed 11 bases at V and 4 bases at J, with 17 bases between. The germline CDR1 and CDR2 sequences are LNHDA and SQIVND (reference sequence). The length of the CDR3 is 13 residues. In DNA form, the CDR3 reads TGTGCCGCAGGGGGGGGAGGGCCAGAGACCCAGTACTTC. Its translation: CAAGGGGPETQYF.

In its sample, this clone was seen a few times. The chain joins TRBV6-5 to TRBJ1-2; tentatively, D is TRBD1 (5 bases). Germline CDR1 MNHEY, CDR2 SVGAGI. The V end lost 6 bases, the J end lost 4 bases, and 15 bases lay between the germline ends. This CDR3 is built from 14 residues. In nucleotides, the CDR3 is TGTGCCAGCAGACCCCCGGGACTGGCCTATGGCTACACCTTC. Translated, it gives CASRPPGLAYGYTF.

This clone came up once. V gene TRBV7-7 combines with J gene TRBJ1-4; D is perhaps TRBD1 (5 bases). CDR3 size: 17 residues. Looked up from germline, CDR1 is SSHAT and CDR2 is FNYEAQ (reference sequence). The V and J ends lost 1 base and 5 bases respectively, with 17 bases between them. The CDR3 nucleotides are TGTGCCAGCAGCTTAGGACCCCCGGGACTTGGAAATGAAAAACTGTTTTTT. It is translated as CASSLGPPGLGNEKLFF.

V usage is TRBV4-1 and J usage is TRBJ2-7; D gene unclear. The germline V gene has CDR1 MGHRA and CDR2 YSYEKL. The CDR3 runs 12 residues. The ends were cut back, 3 bases at V and 0 bases at J, with 3 bases in the middle. In DNA, the CDR3 is TGCGCCAGCAGCCAGAGCTCCTACGAGCAGTACTTC. Translating it yields CASSQSSYEQYF.

The genes are TRBV12-3 or TRBV12-4 and TRBJ2-1; no clear D gene. The V gene lost 2 bases and the J gene lost 6 bases, with 5 bases spanning the gap. The CDR3 contains 12 residues. CDR3 bases: TGTGCCAGCAGTTTATTAGGCAATGAGCAGTTCTTC. Protein: CASSLLGNEQFF.

The chain has TRBV10-1 and TRBJ1-2; TRBD1 matches 7 bases. After removal of 0 bases from V and 3 bases from J, the junction contained 4 bases not matched to a gene. CDR3 length: 15 amino acids. CDR1 is WNHNN and CDR2 is SYGVQD in the germline V gene (reference sequence). The CDR3 region has the DNA TGCGCCAGCAGTGAGTCGACAGGGAGTTACTATGGCTACACCTTC. This codes for CASSESTGSYYGYTF.

CDR3 in amino acids: CASSLGTGRTNQETQYF. CDR3 nucleotides: TGTGCCAGCAGCTTGGGGACAGGGCGAACCAACCAAGAGACCCAGTACTTC. The J gene is TRBJ2-5, the V gene TRBV5-4; 8 bases are shared with TRBD1. With V trimmed by 0 bases and J by 0 bases, 7 bases remained unmatched. Germline CDR1 SGHNT, CDR2 YYREEE (reference sequence). This CDR3 region has 17 residues. Complete variable domain (other parts from reference TRBV5-4 and TRBJ2-5): ETGVTQSPTHLIKTRGQQVTLRCSSQSGHNTVSWYQQALGQGPQFIFQYYREEENGRGNFPPRFSGLQFPNYSSELNVNALELDDSALYLCASSLGTGRTNQETQYFGPGTRLLVL.

This sequence joins TRBV10-2 and TRBJ2-3; possibly TRBD2 for D (5 bases). Looked up from germline, CDR1 is WSHSY and CDR2 is SAAADI. The CDR3 has 17 residues. V was pared by 0 bases and J by 4 bases, with 17 bases between. In nucleotides, the CDR3 is TGCGCCAGCAGTGAGTCGAAAGGATCGGGGTTAGCAGATACGCAGTATTTT. Translation gives CASSESKGSGLADTQYF.

V is TRBV11-1 and J is TRBJ1-2, with unresolved D. This CDR3 spans 14 amino acids. V lost 0 bases and J lost 4, with 9 bases in between. Germline V CDR1 and CDR2: SGHAT, FQDESV (reference sequence). CDR3 DNA: TGTGCCAGCAGCTTAGCGCCGGCAGCCTATGGCTACACCTTC. This gives the protein CASSLAPAAYGYTF.

In its sample, this clone was seen once. The chain employs TRBV30 and TRBJ1-3; D not resolved. The CDR3 covers 12 residues. With 0 bases removed from V and 5 bases from J, the gap between germline ends came to 5 bases. CDR1 is GTSNPN, CDR2 SVGIG, per germline (reference sequence). This chain's CDR3 is CAWSVLRNTIYF. The CDR3 DNA reads TGTGCCTGGAGTGTACTGAGAAACACCATATATTTT.

The chain employs TRBV19 and TRBJ2-7; 9 bases line up with TRBD1. The germline CDR1 and CDR2 sequences are LNHDA and SQIVND (reference sequence). This CDR3 spans 15 amino acids. V shed 5 bases and J 6 bases; nucleotides not matched to a gene: 11. The DNA of the CDR3 is TGTGCCAGTAGTCCGTTGGGGACAGGGTCTAGCGAGCAGTACTTC. It specifies CASSPLGTGSSEQYF.

J is TRBJ2-3 and V is TRBV7-2; 7 positions agree with TRBD2. The junction had 8 bases not matched to a gene; V was cut back by 5 bases and J by 0 bases. The CDR3 runs 16 residues. Germline V lookup: CDR1 SGHTA, CDR2 FQGNSA. In DNA, the CDR3 is TGTGCCAGCAGCCCCAGACTAGCTTTTAGCACAGATACGCAGTATTTT. This codes for CASSPRLAFSTDTQYF.